A single T cell receptor beta chain is shown here with its context. Its target is unknown. The CDR3 is 17 residues long. J gave up 0 bases and V 6 bases, and 8 bases lay outside the gene matches. This record belongs to a study of naive and memory T cell subsets. Whole-study findings and limits: Clonotypes here are unpaired alpha or beta chain sequences. Between naive and memory subsets, TCR abundance power law exponents differed. Especially in CD8 cells, naive repertoires contained a few larger clonotypes, possibly CD45RA-re-expressing memory cells. Over 90% of naive TCR sequences appeared only once, unlike memory subsets.

An equimolar mix of two oligonucleotides served as the beta constant-region primer for TRBC1 and TRBC2. Four rounds of PCR amplified the ligated cDNA using nested alpha and beta constant-region primers plus SP2. In TCRdb, the UMI-ligation and nested PCR reads were re-called with MiXCR into one record per CDR3 protein. The table records about 150,000 distinct CDR3 sequences, roughly 20% of them present only once. Cells stained for CD3, CD4, CD8, CD45RA and CD27 were sorted into four subsets. This sequence joins TRBV12-3 or TRBV12-4 and TRBJ2-6; 7 bases line up with TRBD1. The clonotype originates from a human donor in good health. Specimen: naive CD4+ T cells from blood. The CDR3 region is CASSTDRTTSGANVLTF. For the CDR3, the DNA is TGTGCCAGCAGCACGGACAGGACGACCTCTGGGGCCAACGTCCTGACTTTC.